These T cell receptor beta chains were read from a single sample in a study of blood T cell repertoires in COVID-19. The protocol was immunoSEQ multiplex PCR, while the TCRdb copy is restricted to in-frame clones and leaves out a portion. Of 200,000 or so clones listed, around 81% are singletons. The sample taken for sequencing was peripheral blood. The receptors stem from an elderly woman with COVID-19, enrolled during active disease. Each CDR3 is given with its conserved first and last residue. Clone size is stated in some rows and not others, as once, few, many or a class when expanded.

clone size: NA; J gene: TRBJ2-2; V gene: TRBV5-5; CDR3 protein: CASSRREKGDLAGELFF
clone size: NA; J gene: TRBJ1-2; V gene: TRBV21-1; CDR3 protein: CSQGVGYGYTF
clone size: many; J gene: TRBJ1-5; V gene: TRBV6-5; CDR3 protein: CASSYGGQGRMQPQHF
clone size: NA; J gene: TRBJ2-3; V gene: TRBV12-3/TRBV12-4; CDR3 protein: CASSLHRADTQYF
clone size: NA; J gene: TRBJ1-2; V gene: TRBV4-3; CDR3 protein: CASSQDRLGQIFSDYYGYTF
clone size: NA; J gene: TRBJ2-3; V gene: TRBV19; CDR3 protein: CASSMGGRSTDTQYF
clone size: NA; J gene: TRBJ1-1; V gene: TRBV14; CDR3 protein: CASSHREMIMNTEAFF
clone size: NA; J gene: TRBJ1-3; V gene: TRBV5-1; CDR3 protein: CASSFSTGGVGTIYF
clone size: NA; J gene: TRBJ2-1; V gene: TRBV6-1; CDR3 protein: CASSGALNEQFF
clone size: NA; J gene: TRBJ1-2; V gene: TRBV27; CDR3 protein: CASRAEDYGYTF
clone size: NA; J gene: TRBJ1-1; V gene: TRBV30; CDR3 protein: CAQDSANTEAFF
clone size: NA; J gene: TRBJ1-1; V gene: TRBV30; CDR3 protein: CAWSGRRGRAFF
clone size: NA; J gene: TRBJ2-6; V gene: TRBV5-1; CDR3 protein: CASSVDSSGANVLTF
clone size: NA; J gene: TRBJ1-2; V gene: TRBV19; CDR3 protein: CASSIESQNYTF
clone size: NA; J gene: TRBJ2-5; V gene: TRBV5-1; CDR3 protein: CASSLGVSEGETQYF
clone size: NA; J gene: TRBJ1-2; V gene: TRBV9; CDR3 protein: CASSLRGPRSGYTF
clone size: NA; J gene: TRBJ2-3; V gene: TRBV29-1; CDR3 protein: CSVDPGGGTDTQYF
clone size: NA; J gene: TRBJ1-2; V gene: TRBV6-6; CDR3 protein: CASSYSTQGTFPGYTF
clone size: NA; J gene: TRBJ1-2; V gene: TRBV11-3; CDR3 protein: CASSLGGTGTSIYGYTF
clone size: once; J gene: TRBJ2-1; V gene: TRBV19; CDR3 protein: CASSRGLAGGSYNEQFF
clone size: once; J gene: TRBJ2-7; V gene: TRBV28; CDR3 protein: CASVRSGPTKEQYF
clone size: once; J gene: TRBJ2-1; V gene: TRBV19; CDR3 protein: CASSTKSGRSYNEQFF
clone size: once; J gene: TRBJ2-7; V gene: TRBV5-1; CDR3 protein: CASSLAPSGRSIYEQYF
clone size: NA; J gene: TRBJ1-4; V gene: TRBV6-5; CDR3 protein: CASSSPGVANEKLFF
clone size: few; J gene: TRBJ1-5; V gene: TRBV5-8; CDR3 protein: CASSRRQGAQPQHF
clone size: NA; J gene: TRBJ2-3; V gene: TRBV3-1/TRBV3-2; CDR3 protein: CASRLAGGSTDTQYF
clone size: once; J gene: TRBJ2-3; V gene: TRBV4-3; CDR3 protein: CASSIAILATDTQYF
clone size: NA; J gene: TRBJ2-1; V gene: TRBV7-2; CDR3 protein: CASSLDAGPYNEQFF
clone size: once; J gene: TRBJ1-3; V gene: TRBV15; CDR3 protein: CATSRARGSGNTIYF
clone size: NA; J gene: TRBJ1-1; V gene: TRBV3-1/TRBV3-2; CDR3 protein: CASSQGGLTEAFF
clone size: NA; J gene: TRBJ2-7; V gene: TRBV29-1; CDR3 protein: CSVEDTYEQYF
clone size: once; J gene: TRBJ1-4; V gene: TRBV6-1; CDR3 protein: CASSEGSGDHEKLFF
clone size: NA; J gene: TRBJ1-1; V gene: TRBV11-3; CDR3 protein: CASRPGGSSGTEAFF
clone size: few; J gene: TRBJ2-1; V gene: TRBV19; CDR3 protein: CASSLSPGTGSDEQFF
clone size: NA; J gene: TRBJ1-4; V gene: TRBV7-2; CDR3 protein: CASSPETGIATTNEKLFF
clone size: NA; J gene: TRBJ1-2; V gene: TRBV7-9; CDR3 protein: CASDLGTGAYYGYTF
clone size: few; J gene: TRBJ1-1; V gene: TRBV18; CDR3 protein: CASSPEGETEAFF
clone size: few; J gene: TRBJ1-2; V gene: TRBV28; CDR3 protein: CASSLDATGISYGYTF
clone size: NA; J gene: TRBJ2-3; V gene: TRBV7-2; CDR3 protein: CASSLGFAGGLSSTDTQYF
clone size: NA; J gene: TRBJ2-3; V gene: TRBV9; CDR3 protein: CASSQRGGWIADTQYF
clone size: once; J gene: TRBJ2-1; V gene: TRBV19; CDR3 protein: CASRSRTSGGYNEQFF
clone size: NA; J gene: TRBJ2-2; V gene: TRBV18; CDR3 protein: CASSPPSRGELFF
clone size: NA; J gene: TRBJ1-1; V gene: TRBV6-1; CDR3 protein: CASSEIAGSGTEAFF
clone size: NA; J gene: TRBJ1-6; V gene: TRBV28; CDR3 protein: CASSSYNSPLHF
clone size: NA; J gene: TRBJ1-1; V gene: TRBV6-6; CDR3 protein: CASKTGIPETFF
clone size: NA; J gene: TRBJ2-5; V gene: TRBV11-2; CDR3 protein: CASSLEWLAGGETQYF
clone size: NA; J gene: TRBJ2-3; V gene: TRBV7-2; CDR3 protein: CASSLARASGTDTQYF
clone size: NA; J gene: TRBJ1-2; V gene: TRBV5-4; CDR3 protein: CASSQGQGNGYTF
clone size: NA; J gene: TRBJ1-2; V gene: TRBV5-4; CDR3 protein: CASSLETGTNYYGYTF
clone size: few; J gene: TRBJ1-4; V gene: TRBV3-1/TRBV3-2; CDR3 protein: CASMAVNEKLFF
clone size: NA; J gene: TRBJ2-5; V gene: TRBV5-1; CDR3 protein: CASSLLGTVQETQYF
clone size: NA; J gene: TRBJ1-5; V gene: TRBV18; CDR3 protein: CASSPGQIQPQHF
clone size: NA; J gene: TRBJ2-1; V gene: TRBV3-1/TRBV3-2; CDR3 protein: CASSRRVASNEQFF